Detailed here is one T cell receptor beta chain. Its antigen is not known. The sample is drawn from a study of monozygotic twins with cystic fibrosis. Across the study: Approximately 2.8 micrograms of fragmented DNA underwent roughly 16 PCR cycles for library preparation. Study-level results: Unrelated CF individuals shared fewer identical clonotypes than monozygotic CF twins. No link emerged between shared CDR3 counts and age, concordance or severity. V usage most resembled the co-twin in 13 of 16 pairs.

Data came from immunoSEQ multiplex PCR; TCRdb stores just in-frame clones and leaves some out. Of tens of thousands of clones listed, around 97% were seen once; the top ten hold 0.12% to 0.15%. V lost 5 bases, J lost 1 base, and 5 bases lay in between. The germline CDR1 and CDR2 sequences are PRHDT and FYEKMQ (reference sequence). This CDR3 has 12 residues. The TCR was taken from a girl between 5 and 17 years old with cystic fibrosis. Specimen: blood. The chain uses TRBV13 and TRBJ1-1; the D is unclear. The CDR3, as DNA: TGTGCCAGCAGCAAAGAGAACACTGAAGCTTTCTTT. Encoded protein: CASSKENTEAFF.